These 8 T cell receptor beta chains were sequenced from one sample in a study of cytomegalovirus exposure and HLA in healthy donors. 13 Jbeta primers and 60 Vbeta primers were used for the PCR. This table comes from immunoSEQ multiplex PCR, and its TCRdb copy is limited to in-frame clones, with some not included. The sample holds 120,000 or so clones; more than 80% are singletons and the top ten take around 10%. What was sequenced was PBMCs. These receptors came from a man aged 25-45 years in good health and CMV-seropositive.

This clone has just one count. J is TRBJ1-6 and V is TRBV5-5; D gene ambiguous. The CDR3 contains 15 residues. The V gene lost 1 base and the J gene lost 6 bases, with 11 bases spanning the gap. Germline CDR1 SGHKS, CDR2 YYEKEE (reference sequence). This CDR3 reads CASSLSHSINSPLHF. The DNA for the CDR3 is TGTGCCAGCAGCTTGAGTCACAGCATTAATTCACCCCTCCACTTT.

This rearrangement joins TRBV27 to TRBJ1-1; no reliable D call. Trimming stripped 5 bases from V and 0 bases from J, with 7 bases between. Per the germline V gene, CDR1 is MNHEY and CDR2 is SMNVEV (reference sequence). The CDR3 runs to 13 residues. This CDR3 is CASSIALNTEAFF. The CDR3 nucleotides read TGTGCCAGCAGTATAGCGCTGAACACTGAAGCTTTCTTT.

The J gene is TRBJ1-5, the V gene TRBV6-1, with 9 bases fitting TRBD1. This CDR3 region has 12 residues. V trimming: 11 bases; J trimming: 7 bases; junction bases outside the gene matches: 6. From germline, CDR1 is MNHNS and CDR2 SASEGT. The CDR3 DNA is TGTGCCGTACAGGGGGCCTGGCAGCCCCAGCATTTT. This encodes CAVQGAWQPQHF.

J is TRBJ2-7 and V is TRBV5-1; D perhaps matches TRBD1 (6 bases). Germline CDR1 SGHRS, CDR2 YFSETQ. The CDR3 sequence is 15 residues long. Trimming shortened V by 3 bases and J by 3 bases, and 16 bases separated the two germline ends. The CDR3 nucleotides read TGCGCCAGCAGCTATGAACAGGGTTTGGGCTACGAGCAGTACTTC. Its translation: CASSYEQGLGYEQYF.

J is TRBJ1-3 and V is TRBV19; 8 nucleotides agree with TRBD1. The J segment lost 0 bases and the V segment lost 4 bases, leaving 2 bases of the junction unmatched. Germline CDR1 reads LNHDA; CDR2 reads SQIVND (reference sequence). The CDR3 is 15 residues long. The CDR3 protein is CASSTQGGSGNTIYF. The CDR3 DNA reads TGTGCCAGTAGTACACAGGGGGGCTCTGGAAACACCATATATTTT.

The chain employs TRBV28 and TRBJ1-1; a possible D gene is TRBD1 (5 bases). The germline V gene encodes CDR1 MDHEN and CDR2 SYDVKM. The CDR3 is made up of 13 amino acids. V gave up 6 bases and J gave up 4 bases, with 12 bases separating them. This CDR3 is CASRSAGPTEAFF. The CDR3 DNA reads TGTGCCAGCAGATCAGCAGGGCCCACTGAAGCTTTCTTT.

The chain carries TRBV2 and TRBJ1-6; D gene unclear. The ends were cut back, 6 bases at V and 8 bases at J, with 23 bases in the middle. The germline gives CDR1 SNHLY, CDR2 FYNNEI. The CDR3 runs to 17 residues. CDR3 region: CASSPKEPILIHSPLHF. The DNA of the CDR3 is TGTGCCAGCAGCCCCAAGGAGCCAATTCTTATCCATTCACCCCTCCACTTT.

The chain combines TRBV27 with TRBJ2-2; D ambiguous. The CDR3 loop spans 12 amino acids. Germline CDR1 MNHEY, CDR2 SMNVEV (reference sequence). Trimming stripped 1 base from V and 7 bases from J, with 4 bases between. The CDR3 coding sequence is TGTGCCAGCAGTTTATACGGCGGGGAGCTGTTTTTT. Protein product: CASSLYGGELFF.